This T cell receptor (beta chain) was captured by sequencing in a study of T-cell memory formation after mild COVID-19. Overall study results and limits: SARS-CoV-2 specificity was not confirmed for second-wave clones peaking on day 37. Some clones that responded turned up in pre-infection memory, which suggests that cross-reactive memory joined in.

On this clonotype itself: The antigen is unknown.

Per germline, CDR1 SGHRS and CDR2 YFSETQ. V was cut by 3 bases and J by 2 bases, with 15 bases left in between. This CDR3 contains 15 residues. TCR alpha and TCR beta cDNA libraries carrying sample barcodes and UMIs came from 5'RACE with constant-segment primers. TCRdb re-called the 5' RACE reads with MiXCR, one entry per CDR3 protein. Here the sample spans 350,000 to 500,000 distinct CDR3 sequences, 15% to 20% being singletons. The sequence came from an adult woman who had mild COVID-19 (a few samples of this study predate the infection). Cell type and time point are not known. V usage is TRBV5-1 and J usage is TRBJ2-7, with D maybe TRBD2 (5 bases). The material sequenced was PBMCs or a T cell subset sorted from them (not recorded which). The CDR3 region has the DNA TGCGCCAGCAGCTCTATCAGCGGACCCGCCTACGAGCAGTACTTC. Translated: CASSSISGPAYEQYF. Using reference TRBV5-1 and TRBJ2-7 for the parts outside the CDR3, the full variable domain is KAGVTQTPRYLIKTRGQQVTLSCSPISGHRSVSWYQQTPGQGLQFLFEYFSETQRNKGNFPGRFSGRQFSNSRSEMNVSTLELGDSALYLCASSSISGPAYEQYFGPGTRLTVT.